Here is one T cell receptor beta chain with its context. These data belong to a study of shared T cell receptors in the human thymus. This CDR3 is 15 amino acids long. The J segment lost 2 bases and the V segment lost 5 bases, leaving 3 bases of the junction unmatched. Germline CDR1 is ENHRY and CDR2 is SYGVKD. Assay: immunoSEQ multiplex PCR; the TCRdb copy retains only in-frame clones and omits some. Among roughly 560,000 clones listed, around three quarters were seen once. The same data also contributed to another study, on human thymus T cells. That publication notes: Thymus was obtained from resections taken during corrective heart surgery. Thymic repertoires of unrelated individuals were reported in related research to overlap highly.

What was sequenced was thymocytes. This clonotype originated in a boy under two years old with a congenital heart defect. This chain connects TRBV10-3 to TRBJ2-7; 13 bases map to TRBD2. This chain's CDR3 is CAISSGTSGTYEQYF. The CDR3 bases are TGTGCCATCAGTTCAGGGACTAGCGGGACCTACGAGCAGTACTTC.